Each of the 28 T cell receptor beta chains below was sequenced from the same sample in a study of shared clonotypes between healthy human individuals. Method: immunoSEQ multiplex PCR; TCRdb's copy keeps in-frame clones and lacks some. The sample yields under 2,500,000 clones, approximately 96% seen once. Sequenced: naive CD4+ T cells sorted from blood. As for subset: CD45RA+ positively selected. These receptors all stem from a young man in good health.

The rearrangement uses TRBV6-5 and TRBJ1-6; 9 bases line up with TRBD1. The J segment lost 8 bases and the V segment lost 6 bases, leaving 8 bases of the junction unmatched. Germline V lookup: CDR1 MNHEY, CDR2 SVGAGI. This CDR3 is built from 15 residues. CDR3 sequence (DNA): TGTGCCAGCAGACCCAGGACAGGGGTTTATTCACCCCTCCACTTT. Protein sequence: CASRPRTGVYSPLHF.

The chain employs TRBV19 and TRBJ1-3, with 7 bases matching TRBD1. This CDR3 spans 17 amino acids. The germline CDR1 and CDR2 sequences are LNHDA and SQIVND (reference sequence). Germline trimming cut 1 base from V and 0 bases from J; bases unmatched to any gene: 6. DNA of the CDR3: TGTGCCAGTAGTATAGGCACAGGGGATCTCTCTGGAAACACCATATATTTT. Protein: CASSIGTGDLSGNTIYF.

The V call is TRBV28, the J call TRBJ2-5; no firm D call. The CDR3 is made up of 15 amino acids. V dropped 11 bases and J dropped 5 bases, with 24 bases sitting between them. CDR1 is MDHEN, CDR2 SYDVKM, per germline. CDR3 residues: CASSKHLKEGETQYF. CDR3 nucleotide sequence: TGTGCCTCGTCTAAACATTTGAAGGAAGGGGAGACCCAGTACTTC.

The gene calls are TRBV2 and TRBJ2-5; tentatively, D is TRBD1 (6 bases). This CDR3 is built from 12 residues. The germline gives CDR1 SNHLY, CDR2 FYNNEI. Deletions cut 6 bases from V and 3 bases from J, with 8 bases between. This CDR3 reads CASRDREETQYF. For the CDR3, the DNA is TGTGCCAGCAGGGACAGAGAAGAGACCCAGTACTTC.

The chain is built from TRBV6-4 and TRBJ2-7; tentative D call: TRBD2 (5 bases). V was trimmed by 4 bases and J by 4 bases, leaving 14 bases between them. Germline CDR1 reads MRHNA; CDR2 reads SNTAGT. CDR3 size: 14 residues. For the CDR3, the DNA is TGTGCCAGCAGTGTCACCACCGGAGGATACGAGCAGTACTTC. Translated, it gives CASSVTTGGYEQYF.

This chain links TRBV9 with TRBJ1-4; 7 bases match TRBD1. The V segment lost 3 bases and the J segment 0 bases; nucleotides outside the gene matches: 11. The germline CDR1 and CDR2 sequences are SGDLS and YYNGEE. This CDR3 is built from 18 residues. The CDR3 region is CASSAPKGQTTTNEKLFF. CDR3 nucleotides: TGTGCCAGCAGCGCCCCTAAGGGACAGACCACAACTAATGAAAAACTGTTTTTT. Supplemented by reference TRBV9 and TRBJ1-4, the full variable domain reads DSGVTQTPKHLITATGQRVTLRCSPRSGDLSVYWYQQSLDQGLQFLIQYYNGEERAKGNILERFSAQQFPDLHSELNLSSLELGDSALYFCASSAPKGQTTTNEKLFFGSGTQLSVL.

J is TRBJ1-2 and V is TRBV28, with TRBD1 matching over 8 bases. Germline V gene data show CDR1 as MDHEN and CDR2 as SYDVKM. The CDR3 is made up of 14 amino acids. The J segment lost 2 bases and the V segment lost 6 bases, leaving 5 bases of the junction unmatched. The CDR3 is CASSRQGINYGYTF. Written as DNA, the CDR3 is TGTGCCAGCAGCCGACAGGGGATAAACTATGGCTACACCTTC.

The chain employs TRBV15 and TRBJ1-4; D gene ambiguous. The ends were cut back, 0 bases at V and 12 bases at J, with 17 bases in the middle. This CDR3 spans 15 amino acids. The germline CDR1 and CDR2 sequences are LNHNV and YYDKDF (reference sequence). Written as DNA, the CDR3 is TGTGCCACCAGCAGAGATGACTATGTGCCGAAAGAACTGTTTTTT. Residues: CATSRDDYVPKELFF.

This clone was observed a single time. The gene calls are TRBV5-1 and TRBJ1-6, with TRBD1 identical over 9 bases. V lost 4 bases and J lost 9; bases outside the gene matches: 5. Germline V gene data show CDR1 as SGHRS and CDR2 as YFSETQ. The CDR3 has 14 amino acids. This CDR3 reads CASSTGQGGSPLHF. The CDR3, as DNA: TGCGCCAGCAGCACGGGACAGGGAGGTTCACCCCTCCACTTT.

This sequence joins TRBV4-1 and TRBJ2-2, with TRBD1 identical over 10 bases. This CDR3 spans 17 amino acids. The germline V gene encodes CDR1 MGHRA and CDR2 YSYEKL. V was clipped by 4 bases and J by 5 bases; unmatched bases: 10. In DNA form, the CDR3 reads TGCGCCAGCAGCCTTCGACAGGGGGCCCAACTTACCGGGGAGCTGTTTTTT. Translated, it gives CASSLRQGAQLTGELFF.

This chain connects TRBV7-2 to TRBJ2-7, with 10 bases fitting TRBD2. Germline CDR1 and CDR2: SGHTA and FQGNSA. V was pared by 1 base and J by 9 bases, with 9 bases of the junction left unmatched. This CDR3 has 15 amino acids. This chain's CDR3 is CASSLEVAGGVGQYF. For the CDR3, the DNA is TGTGCCAGCAGCTTAGAGGTAGCGGGAGGTGTAGGGCAGTACTTC.

This chain uses TRBV5-1 with TRBJ2-5; D ambiguous. The V end lost 1 base, the J end lost 1 base, and 8 bases lay between the germline ends. The CDR3 spans 14 residues. The germline V gene has CDR1 SGHRS and CDR2 YFSETQ. The CDR3 bases are TGCGCCAGCAGCTTGCCTACACCCCAAGAGACCCAGTACTTC. Protein: CASSLPTPQETQYF.

The chain joins TRBV6-1 to TRBJ2-2; D unresolved. Germline V CDR1 and CDR2: MNHNS, SASEGT. V lost 2 bases to trimming and J lost 4 bases, with 5 bases between them. The CDR3 is 13 amino acids. CDR3 sequence reads: CASSEQFTGELFF. The CDR3 nucleotides are TGTGCCAGCAGTGAACAGTTCACCGGGGAGCTGTTTTTT.

The chain is built from TRBV19 and TRBJ2-2; possibly TRBD2 for D (6 bases). Trimming took 3 bases from V and 4 from J, leaving 12 bases between them. The CDR3 sequence is 15 residues long. The germline V gene encodes CDR1 LNHDA and CDR2 SQIVND (reference sequence). Here the CDR3 reads CASSISGVGTGELFF. Here the CDR3 DNA reads TGTGCCAGTAGTATCTCGGGGGTAGGCACCGGGGAGCTGTTTTTT.

V is TRBV7-2 and J is TRBJ2-2, with 7 bases matching TRBD2. J was trimmed by 1 base and V by 5 bases; bases with no gene match: 4. CDR1 and CDR2 from the germline V gene are SGHTA and FQGNSA. This CDR3 is 15 amino acids long. CDR3 nucleotide sequence: TGTGCCAGCAGCATGGTAGCGGGGAACACCGGGGAGCTGTTTTTT. Encoded protein: CASSMVAGNTGELFF.

The J gene is TRBJ1-2, the V gene TRBV4-1; D is ambiguous. This CDR3 region has 14 residues. Germline lookup yields CDR1 MGHRA and CDR2 YSYEKL. Between the trimmed V and J ends, which lost 0 bases and 2 bases, there was a span of 7 bases. The CDR3 DNA follows: TGCGCCAGCAGCCAAGAAGAGCGGAACTATGGCTACACCTTC. Translation: CASSQEERNYGYTF.

In regard to this clone: The sample carries other DNA sequences with the same CDR3. This sequence joins TRBV18 and TRBJ2-7, with 9 bases matching TRBD1. The CDR3 runs to 14 residues. Germline CDR1 is KGHSH and CDR2 is LQKENI. V lost 3 bases and J lost 4; bases outside the gene matches: 4. CDR3: CASSPGQGPYEQYF. The CDR3, as DNA: TGTGCCAGCTCACCTGGACAGGGGCCTTACGAGCAGTACTTC.

The V gene is TRBV30, the J gene TRBJ1-1, with D uncertain. V lost 5 bases, J lost 12 bases, and 19 bases lay in between. This CDR3 has 12 residues. Germline V gene sequence: CDR1 GTSNPN, CDR2 SVGIG (reference sequence). The CDR3 here is CAWGLRALATFF. The CDR3 region has the DNA TGTGCCTGGGGCCTCCGGGCCTTAGCGACTTTCTTT.

The chain is built from TRBV6-4 and TRBJ2-7; a possible D gene is TRBD2 (6 bases). V lost 3 bases and J 4 bases, leaving 10 bases between the germline ends. Germline CDR1 MRHNA, CDR2 SNTAGT. CDR3 size: 13 residues. The CDR3 sequence is CASSEEAGYEQYF. The CDR3 DNA reads as TGTGCCAGCAGTGAGGAAGCGGGTTACGAGCAGTACTTC.

Notes on this clone: The sample has other DNA sequences that encode this CDR3 too. The J gene is TRBJ2-2, the V gene TRBV5-1, with D unclear. The CDR3 sequence is 13 residues long. The V gene's germline CDR1 is SGHRS and CDR2 YFSETQ. V was trimmed by 4 bases and J by 1 base, leaving 5 bases between them. This CDR3 reads CASSGQNTGELFF. The CDR3 region has the DNA TGCGCCAGCAGCGGTCAGAACACCGGGGAGCTGTTTTTT.

This clone was recorded only once. The genes are TRBV6-1 and TRBJ1-6; D gene uncertain. Germline V lookup: CDR1 MNHNS, CDR2 SASEGT. The CDR3 runs to 16 residues. V lost 2 bases and J lost 4, with 12 bases in between. Here the CDR3 DNA reads TGTGCCAGCAGTGAATCCCGAGGTGAATATAATTCACCCCTCCACTTT. Translation gives CASSESRGEYNSPLHF.

J is TRBJ2-3 and V is TRBV27; D might be TRBD1 (6 bases). The CDR3 sequence is 13 residues long. V was trimmed by 3 bases and J by 6 bases, leaving 10 bases between them. The germline CDR1 and CDR2 sequences are MNHEY and SMNVEV (reference sequence). CDR3 coding DNA: TGTGCCAGCAGTTTCCAAAGGGGGGATACGCAGTATTTT. Protein sequence: CASSFQRGDTQYF.

This clone has only one observation. This CDR3 reads CASTIQGNTEAFF. The CDR3 nucleotides are TGTGCCAGCACGATACAGGGGAACACTGAAGCTTTCTTT. The chain carries TRBV11-2 and TRBJ1-1, with D tentatively TRBD1 (6 bases). The V gene lost 7 bases and the J gene lost 1 base, with 10 bases spanning the gap. Germline V gives CDR1 SGHAT, CDR2 FQNNGV. The CDR3 is 13 amino acids. The entire variable domain, with the rest obtained from reference TRBV11-2 and TRBJ1-1, is as follows: EAGVAQSPRYKIIEKRQSVAFWCNPISGHATLYWYQQILGQGPKLLIQFQNNGVVDDSQLPKDRFSAERLKGVDSTLKIQPAKLEDSAVYLCASTIQGNTEAFFGQGTRLTVV.

The chain recombines TRBV7-6 with TRBJ2-7, with TRBD1 identical over 9 bases. The V segment lost 1 base and the J segment 3 bases; nucleotides outside the gene matches: 7. Germline V gives CDR1 SGHVS, CDR2 FNYEAQ. The CDR3 length is 16 residues. Here the CDR3 DNA reads TGTGCCAGCAGCTTAGGAACAGGGACAGGGAGCTACGAGCAGTACTTC. Its translation is CASSLGTGTGSYEQYF.

This chain joins TRBV7-9 and TRBJ1-4, with unresolved D. Germline CDR1 is SEHNR and CDR2 is FQNEAQ (reference sequence). The CDR3 is made up of 11 amino acids. The V end lost 3 bases, the J end lost 8 bases, and 4 bases lay between the germline ends. Written as DNA, the CDR3 is TGTGCCAGCAGCTTTGTGGAAAAACTGTTTTTT. Translation gives CASSFVEKLFF. Using reference TRBV7-9 and TRBJ1-4 for the parts outside the CDR3, the full variable domain is DTGVSQNPRHKITKRGQNVTFRCDPISEHNRLYWYRQTLGQGPEFLTYFQNEAQLEKSRLLSDRFSAERPKGSFSTLEIQRTEQGDSAMYLCASSFVEKLFFGSGTQLSVL.

The genes are TRBV9 and TRBJ2-3; TRBD2 matches 9 bases. The CDR3 is 15 residues long. CDR1 and CDR2 (germline): SGDLS, YYNGEE. V lost 4 bases to trimming and J lost 2 bases; unmatched junction nucleotides: 5. The CDR3 protein is CASSLRLAATDTQYF. CDR3 coding DNA: TGTGCCAGCAGCCTCAGACTAGCGGCCACAGATACGCAGTATTTT.

This clone was detected only once. The V and J genes are TRBV5-4 and TRBJ1-4; TRBD1 is a possible D gene (6 bases). The CDR3 runs 13 residues. The V end lost 9 bases, the J end lost 2 bases, and 11 bases lay between the germline ends. Germline assignment: CDR1 SGHNT and CDR2 YYREEE (reference sequence). CDR3 protein: CATAGGTNEKLFF. CDR3 nucleotide sequence: TGTGCCACCGCGGGGGGCACTAATGAAAAACTGTTTTTT.

The chain recombines TRBV7-2 with TRBJ2-5; D gene unclear. The CDR3 length is 13 residues. V was trimmed by 0 bases and J by 6 bases, leaving 8 bases between them. The germline V gene has CDR1 SGHTA and CDR2 FQGNSA. CDR3 region: CASSLADHKTQYF. CDR3 bases: TGTGCCAGCAGCTTAGCGGACCACAAGACCCAGTACTTC.